The rows below give T cell receptor beta chains drawn from one sample of a study of blood T cell repertoires in COVID-19. TCRdb keeps only in-frame clones here, not all; method: immunoSEQ multiplex PCR. The sample shows around 95,000 clones, more than 75% of them seen only once. The sample consisted of peripheral blood. The receptors come from a man younger than 45 in a cohort sampled during active COVID-19. The CDR3 runs from the conserved cysteine through the conserved F or W. D genes are given only for firm matches. Not every row has a clone size; where given, it reads once, few, many or a size class.

length,size,D,J,V,DNA,CDR3
14,NA,NA,TRBJ2-5,TRBV14,TGTGCCAGCAGCCAAGATCTCAGGGGAGAGACCCAGTACTTC,CASSQDLRGETQYF
15,NA,TRBD1,TRBJ1-6,TRBV9,TGTGCCAGCAGCGACGGACAGGGCCGTATCTCACTCCTCCACTTT,CASSDGQGRISLLHF
12,NA,NA,TRBJ2-1,TRBV4-1,TGCGCCAGCAGCGACAGGTTGGGTGAGCAGTTCTTC,CASSDRLGEQFF
17,NA,TRBD2,TRBJ2-3,TRBV15,TGTGCCACCAGCAGAGTGGGTCGGCGGGGGGTCGACGATACGCAGTATTTT,CATSRVGRRGVDDTQYF
16,NA,NA,TRBJ1-6,TRBV30,TGTGCCTGGAGTGTAGAAAAGACAGGCTTGGGGTCACCCCTCCACTTT,CAWSVEKTGLGSPLHF
19,NA,TRBD2,TRBJ2-1,TRBV23-1,TGCGCCAGCAGTCAACCAAAAAGCTCGACTAGCGGGGGCTACAATGAGCAGTTCTTC,CASSQPKSSTSGGYNEQFF
16,NA,NA,TRBJ1-1,TRBV10-3,TGTGCCATCAGTGAGTCGGGGGGGCCTGGGAACACTGAAGCTTTCTTT,CAISESGGPGNTEAFF
14,once,NA,TRBJ2-3,TRBV5-5,TGTGCCAGCAGCTTTACAGAAAGAACAGATACGCAGTATTTT,CASSFTERTDTQYF
15,once,NA,TRBJ2-5,TRBV6-5,TGTGCCAGCAGCCGCACCGACTTGAGCCAAGAGACCCAGTACTTC,CASSRTDLSQETQYF
16,NA,NA,TRBJ2-3,TRBV7-5,TGTGCCAGAAGCTTGGGAGAGGGCCCGCTGGAAGGTACGCAGTATTTT,CARSLGEGPLEGTQYF
17,NA,TRBD2,TRBJ2-1,TRBV5-1,TGCGCCAGCAGTTCGGGGGCTTTAAGCGGGGGACCCAATGAGCAGTTCTTC,CASSSGALSGGPNEQFF
13,NA,NA,TRBJ1-1,TRBV29-1,TGCAGCGCCGTTACAGGATTCTACACTGAAGCTTTCTTT,CSAVTGFYTEAFF
11,NA,NA,TRBJ2-5,TRBV24-1,TGTGCCACCAGTGATGCGGAGACCCAGTACTTC,CATSDAETQYF
15,NA,TRBD2,TRBJ2-5,TRBV6-2/TRBV6-3,TGTGCCAGCAGCCGGGGACTAGCGGGTGGGGAGACCCAGTACTTC,CASSRGLAGGETQYF
13,NA,NA,TRBJ2-1,TRBV5-5,TGTGCCAGCAGCTTGGGGCGGGATAATGAGCAGTTCTTC,CASSLGRDNEQFF
14,NA,NA,TRBJ2-7,TRBV11-2,TGTGCCAGCAGCTTTATCGACGGAGCCTACGAGCAGTACTTC,CASSFIDGAYEQYF
13,few,NA,TRBJ1-2,TRBV18,TGTGCCAGCTCACCAGGAGGGGCGGATGGCTACACCTTC,CASSPGGADGYTF
12,few,NA,TRBJ1-2,TRBV28,TGTGCCAGCAGTACGTCTGCGGGGGGCTACACCTTC,CASSTSAGGYTF
14,NA,NA,TRBJ1-1,TRBV5-4,TGTGCCAGCACGTCGGTTCCGGGGGACACTGAAGCTTTCTTT,CASTSVPGDTEAFF
16,NA,NA,TRBJ2-3,TRBV6-1,TGTGCCAGCAGTGTCTATAAGGGGAAGGGGTCAGATACGCAGTATTTT,CASSVYKGKGSDTQYF
13,NA,NA,TRBJ1-5,TRBV19,TGTGCCGCATCTCGGGGGTTGTGGCAGCCCCAGCATTTT,CAASRGLWQPQHF
14,NA,TRBD1,TRBJ1-4,TRBV6-2/TRBV6-3,TGTGCCAGCAGTCGCCGGACAGGGAATGAAAAACTGTTTTTT,CASSRRTGNEKLFF
15,NA,NA,TRBJ1-5,TRBV18,TGTGCCAGCTCATCGGGCAGGGACACTGGTCAGCCCCAGCATTTT,CASSSGRDTGQPQHF
14,NA,NA,TRBJ1-1,TRBV29-1,TGCAGCGTTCGAGGAGGGGCCACGAACACTGAAGCTTTCTTT,CSVRGGATNTEAFF
16,NA,TRBD1,TRBJ1-2,TRBV18,TGTGCCAGCTCACCAGGGACAGGGGGAAGGGCCTATGGCTACACCTTC,CASSPGTGGRAYGYTF
15,once,TRBD2,TRBJ2-7,TRBV4-1,TGCGCCAGCAGCCGCCGACTAGCGGGGTCAGACGAGCAGTACTTC,CASSRRLAGSDEQYF
12,NA,NA,TRBJ2-7,TRBV7-8,TGTGCCAGCAGCTATGGACAGTACGAGCAGTACTTC,CASSYGQYEQYF
19,NA,TRBD1,TRBJ1-6,TRBV5-5,TGTGCCAGCAGCGGACCAGGGGGCCCCCTAAGCTCCTATAATTCACCCCTCCACTTT,CASSGPGGPLSSYNSPLHF
12,NA,TRBD1,TRBJ2-7,TRBV6-5,TGTGCCAGCACAGGGGGCACTCGGGAGCAGTACTTC,CASTGGTREQYF
12,NA,NA,TRBJ1-2,TRBV20-1,TGCAGTGCTAGTGGCCCTAAAGATGGCTACACCTTC,CSASGPKDGYTF
15,NA,TRBD1,TRBJ1-2,TRBV3-1/TRBV3-2,TGTGCCAGCAGCGCCCGGGACAGGGGGTTCTATGGCTACACCTTC,CASSARDRGFYGYTF
14,NA,TRBD1,TRBJ2-5,TRBV5-6,TGTGCCAGCAGCTCTGAAGACAGGGAAGAGACCCAGTACTTC,CASSSEDREETQYF
15,once,NA,TRBJ1-6,TRBV9,TGTGCCAGCAGCGCGGGGGGGGGTTCGGGCTCACCCCTCCACTTT,CASSAGGGSGSPLHF
15,NA,TRBD2,TRBJ2-1,TRBV4-3,TGCGCCAGCAGCCGAAAAAGCGGGGGGGTGAGTGAGCAGTTCTTC,CASSRKSGGVSEQFF
13,NA,NA,TRBJ1-2,TRBV5-1,TGCGCCAGCAGCCTTCGTGAGAACTATGGCTACACCTTC,CASSLRENYGYTF
15,NA,TRBD2,TRBJ2-5,TRBV7-2,TGTGCCAGCAGCACAGAGACTAGCGAGGACGAGACCCAGTACTTC,CASSTETSEDETQYF
14,NA,NA,TRBJ2-7,TRBV28,TGTGCCAGCAGTTTCTTAGAGGCCCACTACGAGCAGTACTTC,CASSFLEAHYEQYF
13,NA,NA,TRBJ2-7,TRBV18,TGTGCCAGCTCACCAAACAGGGAAAACGAGCAGTACTTC,CASSPNRENEQYF
17,few,NA,TRBJ1-5,TRBV6-2/TRBV6-3,TGTGCCAGCAGTTTGTGGGCCCAGACGGGAAACTTTCAGCCCCAGCATTTT,CASSLWAQTGNFQPQHF
19,NA,TRBD1,TRBJ1-5,TRBV7-7,TGTGCCAGCAGCTTATCCGCCAAGGGACAGGCCTTTAGCAATCAGCCCCAGCATTTT,CASSLSAKGQAFSNQPQHF
13,NA,NA,TRBJ1-2,TRBV9,TGTGCCAGCAGCGTAGGTGGGGGGGATGGCTACACCTTC,CASSVGGGDGYTF
13,NA,NA,TRBJ1-6,TRBV13,TGTGCCAGCAGCCAGGGGTTTAGTTCACCCCTCCACTTT,CASSQGFSSPLHF
13,NA,TRBD1,TRBJ2-7,TRBV7-3,TGTGCCAGCAGCTTAGACAGGGAGACCGAGCAGTACTTC,CASSLDRETEQYF
12,NA,TRBD1,TRBJ1-2,TRBV29-1,TGCAGCGCTCCGACAGGGGAAGATGGCTACACCTTC,CSAPTGEDGYTF
13,NA,NA,TRBJ1-4,TRBV12-3/TRBV12-4,TGTGCCAGCAGACCCACAGGGACCGCAAAACTGTTTTTT,CASRPTGTAKLFF
16,NA,NA,TRBJ2-7,TRBV5-1,TGCGCCAGCAGCCCAGTTTTGACAGGCATGACCTACGAGCAGTACTTC,CASSPVLTGMTYEQYF
15,NA,NA,TRBJ1-5,TRBV6-6,TGTGCCAGCAGTTACTTGGGCTTTAGCAATCAGCCCCAGCATTTT,CASSYLGFSNQPQHF
17,NA,NA,TRBJ2-2,TRBV9,TGTGCCAGCAACCCCCTACCCAAGTCAACGGGCACCGGGGAGCTGTTTTTT,CASNPLPKSTGTGELFF
16,NA,NA,TRBJ1-5,TRBV6-5,TGTGCCAGCAGTTACTCGATATCCGGGGGGGATCAGCCCCAGCATTTT,CASSYSISGGDQPQHF
17,once,TRBD1,TRBJ1-2,TRBV6-4,TGTGCCAGCAGAGGATGGGGTTGGACAGGGGGCTCCGATGGCTACACCTTC,CASRGWGWTGGSDGYTF
16,NA,NA,TRBJ2-7,TRBV19,TGTGCCAGTAGTACTCGATCTGGGGGCGGGGGTGACGAGCAGTACTTC,CASSTRSGGGGDEQYF
14,NA,NA,TRBJ1-6,TRBV3-1/TRBV3-2,TGTGCCAGCAGCCAAGGCGGGTATAATTCACCCCTCCACTTT,CASSQGGYNSPLHF
13,NA,NA,TRBJ1-1,TRBV30,TGTGCCTGGAGTGGCCGGGGGGACACTGAAGCTTTCTTT,CAWSGRGDTEAFF
13,NA,NA,TRBJ2-1,TRBV7-9,TGTGCCAGCAGTTCGATGACAGGAAATGAGCAGTTCTTC,CASSSMTGNEQFF
18,few,NA,TRBJ1-1,TRBV16,TGTGCCAGCAGCCAATCGATTGGGGGGGACACCCCGAACACTGAAGCTTTCTTT,CASSQSIGGDTPNTEAFF
15,NA,TRBD2,TRBJ2-1,TRBV24-1,TGTGCCACCGCCTCCGGGACTACCGACTACAATGAGCAGTTCTTC,CATASGTTDYNEQFF
13,NA,NA,TRBJ1-5,TRBV7-7,TGTGCCAGCAGCTTAGGCAGGGATCAGCCCCAGCATTTT,CASSLGRDQPQHF